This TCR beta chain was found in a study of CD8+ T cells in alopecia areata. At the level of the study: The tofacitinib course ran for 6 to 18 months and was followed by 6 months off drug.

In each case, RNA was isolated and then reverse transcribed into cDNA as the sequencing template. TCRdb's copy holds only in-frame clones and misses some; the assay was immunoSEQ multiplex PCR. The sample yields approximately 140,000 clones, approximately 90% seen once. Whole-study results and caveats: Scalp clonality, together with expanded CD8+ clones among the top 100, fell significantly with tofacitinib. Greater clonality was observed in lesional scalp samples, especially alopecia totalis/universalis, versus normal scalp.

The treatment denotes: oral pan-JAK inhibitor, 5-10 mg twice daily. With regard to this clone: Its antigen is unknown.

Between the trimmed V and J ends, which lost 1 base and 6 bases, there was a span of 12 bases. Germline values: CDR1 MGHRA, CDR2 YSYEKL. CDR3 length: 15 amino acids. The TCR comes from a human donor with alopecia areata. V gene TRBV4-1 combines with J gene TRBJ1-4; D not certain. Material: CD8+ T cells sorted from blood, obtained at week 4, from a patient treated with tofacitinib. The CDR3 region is CASSQGGPSHEKLFF. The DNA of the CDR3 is TGCGCCAGCAGCCAAGGCGGTCCTTCCCATGAAAAACTGTTTTTT.